These 11 T cell receptor beta chains came from one sample sequenced in a study of shared T cell receptors in the human thymus. This table comes from immunoSEQ multiplex PCR, and its TCRdb copy is limited to in-frame clones, with some not included. In the table there are about 730,000 clones, approximately 85% of which are singletons. This same sample was also taken into another study, of human thymus T cells.

Material: thymocytes. These receptors came from a girl under two years old with a congenital heart defect.

This sequence joins TRBV4-1 and TRBJ2-1, with 10 bases matching TRBD1. Per the germline V gene, CDR1 is MGHRA and CDR2 is YSYEKL. V gave up 4 bases and J gave up 3 bases; unmatched junction bases: 3. This CDR3 comprises 15 residues. CDR3 sequence: CASSRGDRGYNEQFF. Here the CDR3 DNA reads TGCGCCAGCAGCCGAGGGGACAGGGGCTACAATGAGCAGTTCTTC.

This chain links TRBV15 with TRBJ1-2, with a weak D call TRBD1 (5 bases). V lost 5 bases, J lost 5 bases, and 18 bases lay in between. The CDR3 totals 15 residues. Germline loops: CDR1 LNHNV, CDR2 YYDKDF (reference sequence). This chain's CDR3 is CATSASRGNGYGYTF. The CDR3 nucleotides are TGTGCCACCAGCGCCTCCCGGGGGAATGGTTATGGCTACACCTTC.

V and J are TRBV27 and TRBJ2-5; TRBD1 aligns across 10 bases. CDR1 MNHEY and CDR2 SMNVEV come from the germline V gene (reference sequence). With 4 bases clipped from V and 5 bases from J, the junction kept 10 bases outside the gene matches. The CDR3 length is 16 residues. CDR3 loop: CASSYGSGQGMETQYF. In DNA form, the CDR3 reads TGTGCCAGCAGTTATGGATCGGGACAGGGGATGGAGACCCAGTACTTC.

This clone has only a few counts. The chain employs TRBV4-1 and TRBJ1-6; D gene uncertain. CDR1 and CDR2 from the germline V gene are MGHRA and YSYEKL. The CDR3 extends over 19 amino acids. Trimming stripped 0 bases from V and 10 bases from J, with 25 bases between. The CDR3: CASSQDRELPAQYVSPLHF. In nucleotides, the CDR3 is TGCGCCAGCAGCCAAGATCGGGAGCTCCCTGCCCAATATGTGTCACCCCTCCACTTT.

In regard to this clone: The sample has other DNA sequences that encode this CDR3 too. The gene calls are TRBV20-1 and TRBJ1-1; D gene ambiguous. The length of the CDR3 is 11 residues. V gave up 3 bases and J gave up 5 bases, with 7 bases separating them. The germline V gene encodes CDR1 DFQATT and CDR2 SNEGSKA (reference sequence). Written as DNA, the CDR3 is TGCAGTGCTAGCCCGGGGACTGAAGCTTTCTTT. Translating gives CSASPGTEAFF.

V is TRBV2 and J is TRBJ1-1; maybe TRBD1 (6 bases). Germline values: CDR1 SNHLY, CDR2 FYNNEI. V was trimmed by 7 bases and J by 6 bases, leaving 18 bases between them. CDR3 length: 14 residues. The CDR3 nucleotides read TGTGCCAGCACCCCCCGGACAGTTAGGGCTGAAGCTTTCTTT. The encoded protein is CASTPRTVRAEAFF.

The chain recombines TRBV19 with TRBJ2-7; D perhaps matches TRBD2 (5 bases). Germline V gene data show CDR1 as LNHDA and CDR2 as SQIVND (reference sequence). With 3 bases removed from V and 2 bases from J, the gap between germline ends came to 11 bases. CDR3 size: 14 residues. In nucleotides, the CDR3 is TGTGCCAGTAGTATTGGCTGGGGAGCCTACGAGCAGTACTTC. It specifies CASSIGWGAYEQYF.

V is TRBV9 and J is TRBJ1-3; D unclear. Germline V lookup: CDR1 SGDLS, CDR2 YYNGEE. The CDR3 sequence is 15 residues long. The V end was cut by 4 bases, the J end by 0 bases, with 11 bases between. CDR3 in amino acids: CASSSELRSGNTIYF. The CDR3 region has the DNA TGTGCCAGCAGCTCCGAACTCCGCTCTGGAAACACCATATATTTT.

This sequence joins TRBV7-2 and TRBJ1-4, with 8 positions matching TRBD1. Germline trimming cut 4 bases from V and 1 base from J; bases unmatched to any gene: 5. Germline V gene sequence: CDR1 SGHTA, CDR2 FQGNSA. This CDR3 spans 16 amino acids. In DNA form, the CDR3 reads TGTGCCAGCAGCTCCGGACAGGGCGGAACTAATGAAAAACTGTTTTTT. Protein product: CASSSGQGGTNEKLFF.

The rearrangement links TRBV7-6 to TRBJ2-2, with TRBD2 matching over 8 bases. Trimming removed 2 bases from V and 5 bases from J; junction bases left unmatched: 13. The CDR3 totals 18 residues. CDR1 SGHVS and CDR2 FNYEAQ come from the germline V gene. CDR3 bases: TGTGCCAGCAGCTTAACGGTGGCGAGCGGGGGTATAACCGGGGAGCTGTTTTTT. Translation gives CASSLTVASGGITGELFF. The whole variable domain, filled in from reference TRBV7-6 and TRBJ2-2, reads GAGVSQSPRYKVTKRGQDVALRCDPISGHVSLYWYRQALGQGPEFLTYFNYEAQQDKSGLPNDRFSAERPEGSISTLTIQRTEQRDSAMYRCASSLTVASGGITGELFFGEGSRLTVL.

The chain joins TRBV6-1 to TRBJ1-4; perhaps TRBD1 as D (6 bases). V lost 2 bases and J lost 5, with 21 bases in between. The CDR3 runs 18 residues. The germline V gene has CDR1 MNHNS and CDR2 SASEGT. DNA of the CDR3: TGTGCCAGCAGTGAACCGGCAGGGGCTGCTCAGGCGAATGAAAAACTGTTTTTT. This sequence encodes CASSEPAGAAQANEKLFF.